Sequencing of this TCR beta chain was carried out in a study of human T cells and chemical hapten exposure. Study overall: Diphenylcyclopropenone was applied weekly to patients' scalps across the roughly 25-week study. General observations from the study: Expanded TCR counts at PT1 were positively correlated with the patch test score. With DPC sensitization, TCRs exceeding 1 in 1000 frequency showed no change.

Time point described: patch test 2, 6 weeks after DPC sensitization. Treatment denoted: therapeutic diphenylcyclopropenone sensitization with weekly scalp DPC. Concerning this clonotype: What it binds is not known.

The study used a library that attached unique molecular identifiers to individual cDNA molecules. Each CDR3 protein gets one entry after TCRdb re-called the RACE reads with MiXCR. The table lists tens of thousands of distinct CDR3 sequences, more than 8.5% of them singletons, with approximately 2.5% in the top ten. Per germline, CDR1 SGHRS and CDR2 YFSETQ. There are 14 residues in the CDR3. V was shortened by 3 bases and J by 7 bases, with 16 bases between the two germline ends. This sequence was found in a woman under 40 with alopecia areata. Some clones in this sample may be carry-over from other donors' samples. The chain recombines TRBV5-1 with TRBJ1-2; the D gene is possibly TRBD1 (6 bases). Sequences were derived from whole blood, sampled in connection with sensitization to the hapten diphenylcyclopropenone (DPC). The CDR3 sequence is CASSSGTSGLGYTF. In nucleotides, the CDR3 is TGCGCCAGCAGCTCCGGGACATCGGGACTTGGCTACACCTTC.